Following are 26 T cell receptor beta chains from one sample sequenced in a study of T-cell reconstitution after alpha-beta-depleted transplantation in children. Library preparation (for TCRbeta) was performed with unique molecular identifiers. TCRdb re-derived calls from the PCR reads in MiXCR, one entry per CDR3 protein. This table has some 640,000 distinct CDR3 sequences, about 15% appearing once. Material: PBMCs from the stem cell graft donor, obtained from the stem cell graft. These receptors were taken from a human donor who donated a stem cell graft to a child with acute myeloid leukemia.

The CDR3 bases are TGCGCCAGCAGTGAATCCGTGACTCCAAGGCATGAAAAACTGTTTTTT. It specifies CASSESVTPRHEKLFF. The V and J genes are TRBV10-2 and TRBJ1-4; the D is unclear. Trimming stripped 3 bases from V and 6 bases from J, with 17 bases between. Per germline, CDR1 WSHSY and CDR2 SAAADI. The CDR3 covers 16 residues.

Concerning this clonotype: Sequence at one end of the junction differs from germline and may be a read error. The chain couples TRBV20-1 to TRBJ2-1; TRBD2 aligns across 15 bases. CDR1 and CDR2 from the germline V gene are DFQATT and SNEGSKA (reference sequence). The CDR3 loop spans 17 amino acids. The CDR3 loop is CCARDWTSGGGYGEQFF. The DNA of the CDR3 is TGCTGTGCTAGAGATTGGACTAGCGGGGGGGGGTACGGTGAGCAGTTCTTC.

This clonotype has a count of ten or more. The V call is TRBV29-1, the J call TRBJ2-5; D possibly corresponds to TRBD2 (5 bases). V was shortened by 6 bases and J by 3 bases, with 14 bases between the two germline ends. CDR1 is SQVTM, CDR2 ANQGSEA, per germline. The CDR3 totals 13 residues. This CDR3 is CSVRPDGKETQYF. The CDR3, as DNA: TGCAGCGTCAGACCGGACGGGAAAGAGACCCAGTACTTC.

The CDR3 DNA sequence: TGTGCCAGCAGCTTGGAGGGGTACAAAAACATTCAGTACTTC. This codes for CASSLEGYKNIQYF. The chain uses TRBV7-9 and TRBJ2-4; tentative D call: TRBD2 (6 bases). The V end was cut by 3 bases, the J end by 3 bases, with 9 bases between. This CDR3 comprises 14 residues. Germline V gene sequence: CDR1 SEHNR, CDR2 FQNEAQ (reference sequence).

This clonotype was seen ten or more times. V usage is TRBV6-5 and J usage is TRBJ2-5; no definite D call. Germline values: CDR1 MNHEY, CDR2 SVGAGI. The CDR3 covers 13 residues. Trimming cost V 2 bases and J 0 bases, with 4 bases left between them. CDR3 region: CASSYGYQETQYF. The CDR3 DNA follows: TGTGCCAGCAGTTACGGCTACCAAGAGACCCAGTACTTC.

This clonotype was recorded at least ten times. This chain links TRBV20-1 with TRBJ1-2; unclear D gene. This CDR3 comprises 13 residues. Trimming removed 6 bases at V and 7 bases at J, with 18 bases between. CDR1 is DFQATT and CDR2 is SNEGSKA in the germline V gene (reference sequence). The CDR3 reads CSAAFDPSSGYTF. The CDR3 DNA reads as TGCAGTGCCGCATTCGACCCCTCCAGTGGCTACACCTTC.

The DNA for the CDR3 is TGTGCCAGCAGTAGACTAGCGGCCTTCTACAATGAGCAGTTCTTC. Its translation: CASSRLAAFYNEQFF. V usage is TRBV7-9 and J usage is TRBJ2-1; 9 bases line up with TRBD2. The CDR3 runs 15 residues. J gave up 3 bases and V 6 bases, and 6 bases lay outside the gene matches. Germline V gene lookup returns CDR1 SEHNR and CDR2 FQNEAQ (reference sequence).

CDR3 DNA: TGTGCTAGTGGGGCGAATGAAAAACTGTTTTTT. Translation gives CASGANEKLFF. The chain joins TRBV12-5 to TRBJ1-4; no reliable D call. There are 11 residues in the CDR3. Trimming shortened V by 6 bases and J by 5 bases, and 4 bases separated the two germline ends. Germline CDR1 and CDR2: LGHNT and FRNRAP.

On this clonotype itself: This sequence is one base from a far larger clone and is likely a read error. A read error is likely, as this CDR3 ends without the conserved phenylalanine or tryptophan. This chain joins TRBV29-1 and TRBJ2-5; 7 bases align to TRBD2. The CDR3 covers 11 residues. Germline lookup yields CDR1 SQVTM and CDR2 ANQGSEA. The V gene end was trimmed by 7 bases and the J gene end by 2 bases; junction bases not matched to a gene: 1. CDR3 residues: CSAGGQETQYL. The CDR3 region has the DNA TGCAGCGCCGGGGGGCAAGAGACCCAGTACTTA.

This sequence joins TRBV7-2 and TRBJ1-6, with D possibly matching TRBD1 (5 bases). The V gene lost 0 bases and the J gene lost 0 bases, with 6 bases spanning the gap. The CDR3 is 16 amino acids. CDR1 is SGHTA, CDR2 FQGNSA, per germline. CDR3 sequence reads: CASSLAGASYNSPLHF. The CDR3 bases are TGTGCCAGCAGCTTAGCAGGGGCCTCCTATAATTCACCCCTCCACTTT.

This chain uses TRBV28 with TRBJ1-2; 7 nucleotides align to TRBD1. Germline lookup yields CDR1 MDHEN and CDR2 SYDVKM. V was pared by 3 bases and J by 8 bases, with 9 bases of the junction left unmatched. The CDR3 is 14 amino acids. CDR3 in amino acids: CASSFPPTGTGYTF. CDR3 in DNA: TGTGCCAGCAGTTTCCCTCCGACAGGGACCGGCTACACCTTC.

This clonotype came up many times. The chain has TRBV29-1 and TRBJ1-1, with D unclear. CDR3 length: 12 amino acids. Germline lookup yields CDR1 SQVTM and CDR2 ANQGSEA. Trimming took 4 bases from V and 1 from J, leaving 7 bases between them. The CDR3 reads CSVAGGNTEAFF. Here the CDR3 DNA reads TGCAGCGTTGCAGGCGGGAACACTGAAGCTTTCTTT.

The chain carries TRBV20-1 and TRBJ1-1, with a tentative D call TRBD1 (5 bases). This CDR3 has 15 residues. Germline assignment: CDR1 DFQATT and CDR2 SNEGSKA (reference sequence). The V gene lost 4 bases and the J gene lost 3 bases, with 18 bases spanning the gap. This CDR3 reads CSATGRAPWDTEAFF. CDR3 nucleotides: TGCAGTGCTACAGGGCGGGCGCCTTGGGACACTGAAGCTTTCTTT.

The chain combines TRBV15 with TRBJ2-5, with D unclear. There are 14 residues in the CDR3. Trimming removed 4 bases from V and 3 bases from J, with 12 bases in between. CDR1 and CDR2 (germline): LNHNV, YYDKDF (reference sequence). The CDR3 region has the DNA TGTGCCACCAGCACCGAAGGGTTTGAAGAGACCCAGTACTTC. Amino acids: CATSTEGFEETQYF.

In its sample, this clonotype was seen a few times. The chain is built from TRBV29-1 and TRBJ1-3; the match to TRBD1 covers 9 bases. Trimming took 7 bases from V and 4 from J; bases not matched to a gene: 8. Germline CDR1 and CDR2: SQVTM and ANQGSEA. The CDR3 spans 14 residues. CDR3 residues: CSGITGTGGNTIYF. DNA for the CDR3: TGCAGCGGGATAACCGGGACAGGGGGAAACACCATATATTTT.

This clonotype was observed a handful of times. CDR3 coding DNA: TGTGCCAGCAGCTTAGCTTGGGGTCGGGGGAATCAGCCCCAGCATTTT. Its protein is CASSLAWGRGNQPQHF. The chain is built from TRBV7-2 and TRBJ1-5, with D possibly matching TRBD1 (5 bases). Germline V gene data show CDR1 as SGHTA and CDR2 as FQGNSA. The V gene lost 0 bases and the J gene lost 4 bases, with 13 bases spanning the gap. The CDR3 totals 16 residues.

The CDR3 reads CASSLVADYYNEQFF. CDR3 bases: TGTGCCAGCAGCTTAGTTGCGGACTACTACAATGAGCAGTTCTTC. The rearrangement joins TRBV11-3 to TRBJ2-1; D possibly corresponds to TRBD2 (6 bases). CDR3 size: 15 residues. Germline V gene lookup returns CDR1 SGHNT and CDR2 YENEEA. The V end lost 1 base, the J end lost 3 bases, and 10 bases lay between the germline ends.

The CDR3, as DNA: TGTGCCAGCAGCCCCCTCAGGGGGCTCGTGGCTGAAGCTTTCTTT. This sequence encodes CASSPLRGLVAEAFF. This chain links TRBV12-3 or TRBV12-4 with TRBJ1-1; TRBD1 matches 8 bases. Losses at the gene ends were 6 bases for V and 6 bases for J; bases not matched to a gene: 12. The CDR3 extends over 15 amino acids.

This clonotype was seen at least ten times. CDR3 region: CSATPAWAGSNQPQHF. The CDR3 DNA is TGCAGTGCTACTCCGGCCTGGGCGGGAAGCAATCAGCCCCAGCATTTT. The chain has TRBV20-1 and TRBJ1-5; no reliable D call. This CDR3 region has 16 residues. The germline V and J ends were trimmed by 4 bases and 1 base, with 17 bases remaining between them. Germline assignment: CDR1 DFQATT and CDR2 SNEGSKA (reference sequence).

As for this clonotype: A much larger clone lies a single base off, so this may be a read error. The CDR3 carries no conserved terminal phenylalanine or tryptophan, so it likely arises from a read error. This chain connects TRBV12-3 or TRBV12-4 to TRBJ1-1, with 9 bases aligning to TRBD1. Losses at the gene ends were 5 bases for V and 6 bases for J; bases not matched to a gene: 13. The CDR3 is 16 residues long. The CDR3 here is CASSDPGTGRFAEAFI. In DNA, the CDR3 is TGTGCCAGCAGTGACCCCGGGACAGGGAGGTTCGCTGAAGCTTTCATT.

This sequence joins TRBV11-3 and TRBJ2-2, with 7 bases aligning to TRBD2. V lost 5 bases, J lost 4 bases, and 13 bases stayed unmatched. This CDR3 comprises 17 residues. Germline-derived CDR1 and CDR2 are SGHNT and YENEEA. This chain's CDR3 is CASSPPGWGGSTGELFF. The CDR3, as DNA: TGTGCCAGCAGCCCACCCGGATGGGGGGGTAGCACCGGGGAGCTGTTTTTT.

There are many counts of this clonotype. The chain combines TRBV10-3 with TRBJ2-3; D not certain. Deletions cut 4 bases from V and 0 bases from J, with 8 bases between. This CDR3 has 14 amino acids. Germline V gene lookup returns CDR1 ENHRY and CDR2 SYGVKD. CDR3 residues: CAISGSTSTDTQYF. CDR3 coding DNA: TGTGCCATCAGTGGTTCAACTAGCACAGATACGCAGTATTTT.

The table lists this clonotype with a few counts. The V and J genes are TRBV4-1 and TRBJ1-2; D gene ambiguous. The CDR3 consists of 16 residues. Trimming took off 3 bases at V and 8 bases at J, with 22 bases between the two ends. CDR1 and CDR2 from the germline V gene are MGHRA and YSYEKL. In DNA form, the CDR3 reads TGCGCCAGCAGCCATGCCGAAACAGTTCTCGAGGAAGGCTACACCTTC. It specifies CASSHAETVLEEGYTF.

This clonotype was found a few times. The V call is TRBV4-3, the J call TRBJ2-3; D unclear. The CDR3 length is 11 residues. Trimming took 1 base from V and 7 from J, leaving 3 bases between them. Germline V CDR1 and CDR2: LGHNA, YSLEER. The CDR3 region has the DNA TGCGCCAGCAGCCAAGGCAATACGCAGTATTTT. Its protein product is CASSQGNTQYF.

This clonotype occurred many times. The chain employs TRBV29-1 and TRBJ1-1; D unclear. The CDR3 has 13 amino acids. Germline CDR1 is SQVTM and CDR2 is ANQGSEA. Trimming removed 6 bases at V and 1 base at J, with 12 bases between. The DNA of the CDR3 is TGCAGCGTCGCACTCGGGAAGAACACTGAAGCTTTCTTT. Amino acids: CSVALGKNTEAFF.

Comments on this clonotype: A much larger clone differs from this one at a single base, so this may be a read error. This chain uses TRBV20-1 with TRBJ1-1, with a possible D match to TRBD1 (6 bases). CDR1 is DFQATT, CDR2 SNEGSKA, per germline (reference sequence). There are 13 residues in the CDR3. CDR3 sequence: CSADRGGDTDAFF. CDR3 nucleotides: TGCAGTGCTGATCGGGGGGGGGACACTGACGCTTTCTTT.